These 3 T cell receptor beta chains originate from one sample sequenced in a study of T cell clones after liver transplantation. Method: immunoSEQ multiplex PCR; TCRdb's copy keeps in-frame clones and lacks some. The table lists tens of thousands of clones, roughly two thirds of them singletons. The source was CD4+ T cells from blood, collected before liver transplant. The receptors come from a human donor who received a liver transplant.

Only one count was recorded for this clone. This CDR3 is CASSANTGGTEAFF. DNA of the CDR3: TGTGCCAGCAGTGCAAATACAGGGGGCACTGAAGCTTTCTTT. The chain is built from TRBV6-1 and TRBJ1-1; the match to TRBD1 covers 8 bases. The CDR3 consists of 14 residues. CDR1 MNHNS and CDR2 SASEGT come from the germline V gene. V shed 4 bases, J shed 4 bases, and the junction held 5 bases outside the gene matches.

This chain joins TRBV13 and TRBJ1-4; D remains unclear. Trimming removed 1 base from V and 8 bases from J, with 20 bases in between. The CDR3 runs 17 residues. The germline CDR1 and CDR2 sequences are PRHDT and FYEKMQ (reference sequence). The CDR3, as DNA: TGTGCCAGCAGCTTAGTCACGGAGGGAGAGAAGGTAGAAAAACTGTTTTTT. It specifies CASSLVTEGEKVEKLFF.

The J gene is TRBJ2-3, the V gene TRBV7-2; 8 bases match TRBD2. V lost 3 bases to trimming and J lost 4 bases; unmatched junction nucleotides: 3. Germline values: CDR1 SGHTA, CDR2 FQGNSA. This CDR3 comprises 14 residues. CDR3: CASSFRGGSDTQYF. DNA for the CDR3: TGTGCCAGCAGCTTTCGGGGGGGCTCAGATACGCAGTATTTT.